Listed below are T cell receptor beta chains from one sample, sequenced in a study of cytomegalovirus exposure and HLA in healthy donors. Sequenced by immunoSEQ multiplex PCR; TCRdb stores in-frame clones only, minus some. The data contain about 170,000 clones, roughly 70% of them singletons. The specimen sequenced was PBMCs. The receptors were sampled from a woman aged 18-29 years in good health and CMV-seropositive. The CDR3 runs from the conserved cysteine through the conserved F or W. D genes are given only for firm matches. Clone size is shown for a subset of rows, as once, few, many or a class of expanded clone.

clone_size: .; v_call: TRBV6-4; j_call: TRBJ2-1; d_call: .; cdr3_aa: CASSDSSGSYNEQFF; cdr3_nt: TGTGCCAGCAGTGACTCGAGCGGCTCCTACAATGAGCAGTTCTTC
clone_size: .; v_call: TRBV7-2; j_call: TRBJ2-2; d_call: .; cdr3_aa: CASSAVIRGPGELFF; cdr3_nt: TGTGCCAGCAGCGCCGTTATTCGAGGCCCCGGGGAGCTGTTTTTT
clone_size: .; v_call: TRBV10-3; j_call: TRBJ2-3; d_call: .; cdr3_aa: CAISPTGGDGTDTQYF; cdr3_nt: TGTGCCATCAGCCCTACAGGGGGGGACGGCACAGATACGCAGTATTTT
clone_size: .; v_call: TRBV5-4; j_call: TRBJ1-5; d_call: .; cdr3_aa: CASSLWGEGQPQHF; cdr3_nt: TGTGCCAGCAGCTTGTGGGGGGAGGGTCAGCCCCAGCATTTT
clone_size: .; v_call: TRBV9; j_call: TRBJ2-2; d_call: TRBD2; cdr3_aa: CASSVDGASGGELFF; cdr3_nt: TGTGCCAGCAGCGTAGATGGGGCTAGCGGAGGGGAGCTGTTTTTT
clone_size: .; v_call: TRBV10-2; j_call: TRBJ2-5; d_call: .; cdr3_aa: CASSASTGVRETQYF; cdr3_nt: TGCGCCAGCAGTGCCTCGACCGGGGTGAGGGAGACCCAGTACTTC
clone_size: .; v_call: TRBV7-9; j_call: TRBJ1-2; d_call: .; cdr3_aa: CASSWGSGGDGYTF; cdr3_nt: TGTGCCAGCAGCTGGGGGAGCGGAGGGGATGGCTACACCTTC
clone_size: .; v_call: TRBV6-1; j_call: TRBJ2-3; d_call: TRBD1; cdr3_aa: CASDRGITDTQYF; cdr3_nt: TGTGCCTCGGACAGGGGGATCACAGATACGCAGTATTTT
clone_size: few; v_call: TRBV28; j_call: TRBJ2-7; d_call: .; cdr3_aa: CASSLLVRYEQYF; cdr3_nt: TGTGCCAGCAGTTTATTAGTCCGGTACGAGCAGTACTTC
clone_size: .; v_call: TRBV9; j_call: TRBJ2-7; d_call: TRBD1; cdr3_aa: CASSVGPGTVDEQYF; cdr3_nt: TGTGCCAGCAGCGTAGGTCCGGGGACAGTGGACGAGCAGTACTTC
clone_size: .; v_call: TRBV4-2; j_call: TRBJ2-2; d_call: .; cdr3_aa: CASSQDFSRTTGELFF; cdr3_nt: TGTGCCAGCAGCCAAGATTTTTCTAGGACTACCGGGGAGCTGTTTTTT
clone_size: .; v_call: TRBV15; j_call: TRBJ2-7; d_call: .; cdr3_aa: CATSRDGEVTGRNEQYF; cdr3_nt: TGTGCCACCAGCAGAGATGGGGAGGTGACAGGGAGGAACGAGCAGTACTTC
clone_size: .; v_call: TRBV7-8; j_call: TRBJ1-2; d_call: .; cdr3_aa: CASSSPGGAVNYGYTF; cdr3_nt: TGTGCCAGCAGCTCACCCGGGGGGGCAGTAAACTATGGCTACACCTTC
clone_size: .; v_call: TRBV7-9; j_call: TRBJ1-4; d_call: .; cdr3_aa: CASSGNQGKDNEKLFF; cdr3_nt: TGTGCCAGCAGCGGAAATCAGGGGAAGGATAATGAAAAACTGTTTTTT
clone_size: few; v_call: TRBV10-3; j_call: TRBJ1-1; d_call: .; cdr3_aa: CAISEPTQGSTEAFF; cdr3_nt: TGTGCCATCAGTGAGCCAACCCAGGGGAGCACTGAAGCTTTCTTT
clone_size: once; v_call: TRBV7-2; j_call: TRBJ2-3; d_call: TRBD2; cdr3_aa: CASKGQLAGGADTQYF; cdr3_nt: TGTGCCAGCAAGGGTCAACTAGCGGGGGGAGCAGATACGCAGTATTTT
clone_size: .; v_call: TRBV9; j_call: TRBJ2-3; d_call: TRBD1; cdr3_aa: CASSDRQGQNTDTQYF; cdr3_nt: TGTGCCAGCAGCGACCGACAGGGGCAAAACACAGATACGCAGTATTTT
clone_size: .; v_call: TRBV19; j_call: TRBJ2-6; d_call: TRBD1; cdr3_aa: CASSIWGQGGAGANVLTF; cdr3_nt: TGTGCCAGTAGTATTTGGGGACAGGGTGGAGCTGGGGCCAACGTCCTGACTTTC
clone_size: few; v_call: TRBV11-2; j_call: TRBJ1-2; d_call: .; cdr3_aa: CASSLGTAGYTF; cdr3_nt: TGTGCCAGCAGCTTAGGGACAGCTGGCTACACCTTC
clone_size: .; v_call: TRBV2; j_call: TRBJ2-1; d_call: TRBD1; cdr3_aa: CALRGTGVHTLSNEQFF; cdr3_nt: TGTGCCCTCAGGGGCACAGGGGTCCATACCCTCTCCAATGAGCAGTTCTTC
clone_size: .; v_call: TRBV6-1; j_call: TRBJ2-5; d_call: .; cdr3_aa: CASSEGTQVRETQYF; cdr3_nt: TGTGCCAGCAGTGAGGGGACTCAAGTTAGGGAGACCCAGTACTTC
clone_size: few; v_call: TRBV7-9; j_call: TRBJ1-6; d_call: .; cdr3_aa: CSSSLTPDNRLAPPLHF; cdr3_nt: TGTTCCAGCAGCTTAACCCCTGATAACCGACTGGCTCCACCCCTCCACTTT
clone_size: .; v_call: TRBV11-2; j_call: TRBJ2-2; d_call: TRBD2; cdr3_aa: CASSLTSAITGELFF; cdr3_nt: TGTGCCAGCAGCTTAACTAGCGCGATCACCGGGGAGCTGTTTTTT
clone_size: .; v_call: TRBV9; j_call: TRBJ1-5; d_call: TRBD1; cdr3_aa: CASSEGDRGPNQPQHF; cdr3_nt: TGTGCCAGCAGCGAGGGGGACAGGGGGCCCAATCAGCCCCAGCATTTT
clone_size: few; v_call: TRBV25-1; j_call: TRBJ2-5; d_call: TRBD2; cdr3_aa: CASSTYTPLAGGQETQYF; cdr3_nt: TGTGCCAGCAGTACCTACACCCCCCTAGCGGGGGGACAAGAGACCCAGTACTTC
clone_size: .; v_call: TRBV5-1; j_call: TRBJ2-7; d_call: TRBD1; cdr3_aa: CASSLRQGTYEQYF; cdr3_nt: TGCGCCAGCAGCTTAAGACAGGGGACCTACGAGCAGTACTTC
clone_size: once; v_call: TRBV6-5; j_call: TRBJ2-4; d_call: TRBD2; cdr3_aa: CASRRLPRGTSIQYF; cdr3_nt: TGTGCCAGCAGACGACTACCAAGGGGGACTAGCATTCAGTACTTC
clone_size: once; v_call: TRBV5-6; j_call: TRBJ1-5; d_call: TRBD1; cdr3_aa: CASRRRTGGGNQPQHF; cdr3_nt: TGTGCCAGCAGACGTCGGACAGGGGGCGGCAATCAGCCCCAGCATTTT
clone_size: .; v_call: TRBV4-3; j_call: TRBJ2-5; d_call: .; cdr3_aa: CASSQDPTGGRETQYF; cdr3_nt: TGCGCCAGCAGCCAAGATCCGACGGGGGGCCGGGAGACCCAGTACTTC
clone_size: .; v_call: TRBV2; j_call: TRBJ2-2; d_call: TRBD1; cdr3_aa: CASSNPWADRGDTGELFF; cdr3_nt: TGTGCCAGCAGTAACCCCTGGGCGGACAGGGGGGACACCGGGGAGCTGTTTTTT
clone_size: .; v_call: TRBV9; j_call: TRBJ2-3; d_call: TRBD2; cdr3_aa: CASSGGSSGGTSTDTQYF; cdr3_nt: TGTGCCAGCAGCGGGGGTTCTAGCGGGGGGACTAGCACAGATACGCAGTATTTT
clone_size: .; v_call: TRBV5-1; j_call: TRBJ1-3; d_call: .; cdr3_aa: CASSPTGSSGNTIYF; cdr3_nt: TGCGCCAGCAGTCCCACAGGGAGCTCTGGAAACACCATATATTTT
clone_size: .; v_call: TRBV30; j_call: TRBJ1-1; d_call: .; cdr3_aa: CAWSVVERAFF; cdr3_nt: TGTGCCTGGAGTGTGGTTGAGAGGGCTTTCTTT
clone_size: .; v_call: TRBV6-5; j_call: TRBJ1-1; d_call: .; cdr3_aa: CASSSLREGTEAFF; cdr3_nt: TGTGCCAGCAGTAGCCTCAGGGAAGGCACTGAAGCTTTCTTT
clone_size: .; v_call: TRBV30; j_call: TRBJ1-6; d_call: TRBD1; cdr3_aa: CAWSRTGSGSPLHF; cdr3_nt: TGTGCCTGGAGCCGGACAGGGTCAGGTTCACCCCTCCACTTT
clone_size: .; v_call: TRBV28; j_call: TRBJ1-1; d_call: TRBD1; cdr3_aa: CASRDDRGWSTEAFF; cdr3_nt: TGTGCCAGCAGGGACGACAGGGGGTGGTCCACTGAAGCTTTCTTT
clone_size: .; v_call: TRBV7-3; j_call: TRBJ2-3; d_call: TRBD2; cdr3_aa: CASSTSGGLPSTDTQYF; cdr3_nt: TGTGCCAGCAGCACTAGCGGGGGCCTGCCTAGCACAGATACGCAGTATTTT
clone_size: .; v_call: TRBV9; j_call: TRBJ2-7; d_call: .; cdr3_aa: CASSVGGQVPYEQYF; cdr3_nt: TGTGCCAGCAGCGTAGGGGGGCAGGTCCCCTACGAGCAGTACTTC
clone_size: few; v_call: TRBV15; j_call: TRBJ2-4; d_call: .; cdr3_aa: CATSRGLNRDNIQYF; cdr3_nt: TGTGCCACCAGCAGGGGCCTGAATCGGGATAACATTCAGTACTTC
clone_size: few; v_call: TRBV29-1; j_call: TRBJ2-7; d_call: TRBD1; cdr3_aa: CSVEIRDRDRYEQYF; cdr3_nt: TGCAGCGTTGAAATTAGGGACAGGGACCGCTACGAGCAGTACTTC
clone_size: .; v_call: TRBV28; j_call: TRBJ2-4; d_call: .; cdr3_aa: CASQGAKNIQYF; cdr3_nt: TGTGCCAGCCAGGGAGCCAAAAACATTCAGTACTTC
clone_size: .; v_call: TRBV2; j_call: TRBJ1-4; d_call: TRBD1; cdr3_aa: CASNLDRAFLFF; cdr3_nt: TGTGCCAGCAACTTGGACAGGGCGTTCCTGTTTTTT
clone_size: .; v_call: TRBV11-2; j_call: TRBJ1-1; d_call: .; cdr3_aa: CASSPTGSTEAFF; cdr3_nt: TGTGCCAGCAGCCCCACAGGGAGCACTGAAGCTTTCTTT
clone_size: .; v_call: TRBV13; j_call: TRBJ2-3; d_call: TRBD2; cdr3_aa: CASSLAGTSGTDTQYF; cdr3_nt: TGTGCCAGCAGCTTAGCAGGGACTAGCGGCACAGATACGCAGTATTTT
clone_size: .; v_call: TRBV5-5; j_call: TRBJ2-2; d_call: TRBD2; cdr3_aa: CASSLASSGINTGELFF; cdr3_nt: TGTGCCAGCAGCTTGGCCAGTAGCGGGATCAACACCGGGGAGCTGTTTTTT
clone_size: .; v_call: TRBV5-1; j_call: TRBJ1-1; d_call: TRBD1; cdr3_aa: CASSRGLNTEAFF; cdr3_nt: TGCGCCAGCAGCAGGGGGCTGAACACTGAAGCTTTCTTT
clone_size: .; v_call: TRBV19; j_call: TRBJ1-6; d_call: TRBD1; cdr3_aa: CASREGQGRNSPLHF; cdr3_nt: TGTGCCAGTAGAGAGGGACAGGGAAGGAATTCACCCCTCCACTTT
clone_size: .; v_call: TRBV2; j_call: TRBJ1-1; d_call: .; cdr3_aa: CASSEGTMNTEAFF; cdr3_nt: TGTGCCAGCAGTGAGGGGACAATGAACACTGAAGCTTTCTTT
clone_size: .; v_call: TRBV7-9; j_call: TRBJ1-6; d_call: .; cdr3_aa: CASSLAPGNSPLHF; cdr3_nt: TGTGCCAGCAGCTTAGCCCCGGGAAATTCACCCCTCCACTTT
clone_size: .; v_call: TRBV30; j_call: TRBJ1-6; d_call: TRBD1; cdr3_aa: CAWSAGTGRRSYNSPLHF; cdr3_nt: TGTGCCTGGAGTGCCGGGACAGGGAGACGCTCCTATAATTCACCCCTCCACTTT
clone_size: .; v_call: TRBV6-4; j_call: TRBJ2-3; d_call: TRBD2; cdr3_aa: CASSAGTSDTDTQYF; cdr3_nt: TGTGCCAGCAGTGCCGGGACTAGCGACACAGATACGCAGTATTTT
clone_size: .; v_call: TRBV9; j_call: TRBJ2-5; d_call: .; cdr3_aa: CASSVTSLAQETQYF; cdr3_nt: TGTGCCAGCAGCGTAACCTCCCTGGCCCAAGAGACCCAGTACTTC
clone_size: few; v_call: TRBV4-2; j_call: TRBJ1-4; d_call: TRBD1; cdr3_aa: CASSHGTVNEKLFF; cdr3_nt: TGTGCCAGCAGCCATGGGACAGTTAATGAAAAACTGTTTTTT
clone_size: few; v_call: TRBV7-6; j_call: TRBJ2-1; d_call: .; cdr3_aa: CASSLAKIGPYNEQFF; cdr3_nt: TGTGCCAGCAGCTTAGCGAAGATTGGCCCCTACAATGAGCAGTTCTTC
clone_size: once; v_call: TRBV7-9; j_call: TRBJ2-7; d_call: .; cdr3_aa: CASSSFREPTYEQYF; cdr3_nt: TGTGCCAGCAGCTCGTTCCGGGAACCTACCTACGAGCAGTACTTC
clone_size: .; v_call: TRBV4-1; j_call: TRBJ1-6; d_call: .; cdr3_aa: CASSQERGIWNSPLHF; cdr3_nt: TGCGCCAGCAGCCAAGAACGGGGGATTTGGAATTCACCCCTCCACTTT
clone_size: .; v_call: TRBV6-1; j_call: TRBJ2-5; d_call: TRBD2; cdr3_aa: CASSEGVAGPETQYF; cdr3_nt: TGTGCCAGCAGTGAGGGGGTAGCGGGGCCTGAGACCCAGTACTTC
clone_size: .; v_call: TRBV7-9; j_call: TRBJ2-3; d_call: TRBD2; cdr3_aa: CASSSSTSGVTDTQYF; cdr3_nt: TGTGCCAGCAGCTCCTCGACTAGCGGGGTCACAGATACGCAGTATTTT